This record covers a single T cell receptor beta chain. Its antigen is not known. Recent acute infections and vaccinations were absent in the healthy HIV-negative adult donors. Per the original data handling: ImmunoSEQ output lacked quality scores and full-length reads, limiting matched filtering. This table comes from immunoSEQ multiplex PCR, and its TCRdb copy is limited to in-frame clones, with some not included. V, J and clone size reflect that table, while D and trimming were determined from the DNA. The table shows around 940,000 clones, with less than 85% occurring only once. These data originate in a study of shared clonotypes between healthy human individuals. Whole-study findings and limits: Specimens sampled were limited to blood, with tissue repertoires likely differing. Naive subsets typically showed greater estimated richness than memory subsets.

Trimming at V came to 5 bases and at J to 6 bases, leaving 10 bases not matched to a gene. Looked up from germline, CDR1 is LNHDA and CDR2 is SQIVND (reference sequence). The CDR3 is 16 residues long. The specimen was memory CD4+ T cells sorted from blood. The subset: CD45RA-negative fraction. This clonotype was obtained from a man younger than 35 in good health. J is TRBJ1-5 and V is TRBV19, with 10 bases matching TRBD1. The CDR3 spells CASSPGQGVIIQPQHF. CDR3 bases: TGTGCCAGTAGTCCCGGACAGGGGGTTATTATTCAGCCCCAGCATTTT.